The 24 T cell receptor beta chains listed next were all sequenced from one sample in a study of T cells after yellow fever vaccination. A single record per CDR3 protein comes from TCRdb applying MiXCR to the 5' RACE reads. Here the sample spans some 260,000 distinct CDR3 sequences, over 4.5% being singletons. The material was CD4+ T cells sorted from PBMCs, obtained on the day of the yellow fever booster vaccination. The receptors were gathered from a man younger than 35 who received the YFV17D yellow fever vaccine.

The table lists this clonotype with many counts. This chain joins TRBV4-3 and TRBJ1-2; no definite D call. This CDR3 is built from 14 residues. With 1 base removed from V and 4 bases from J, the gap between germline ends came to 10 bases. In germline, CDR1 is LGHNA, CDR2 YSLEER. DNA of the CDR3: TGCGCCAGCAGCCAAGCTCCGGGATCCTATGGCTACACCTTC. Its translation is CASSQAPGSYGYTF.

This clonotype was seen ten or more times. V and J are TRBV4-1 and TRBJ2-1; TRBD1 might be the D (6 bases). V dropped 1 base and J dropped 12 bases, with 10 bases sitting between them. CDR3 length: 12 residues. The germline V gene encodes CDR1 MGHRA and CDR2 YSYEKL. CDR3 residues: CASSQGAGAQFF. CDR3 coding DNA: TGCGCCAGCAGCCAAGGGGCAGGGGCGCAGTTCTTC.

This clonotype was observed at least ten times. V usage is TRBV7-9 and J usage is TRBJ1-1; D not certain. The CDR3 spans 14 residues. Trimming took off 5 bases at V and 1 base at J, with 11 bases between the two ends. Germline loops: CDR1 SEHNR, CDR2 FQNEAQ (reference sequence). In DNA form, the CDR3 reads TGTGCCAGCAGCATATCCACGGGGAACACTGAAGCTTTCTTT. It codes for CASSISTGNTEAFF.

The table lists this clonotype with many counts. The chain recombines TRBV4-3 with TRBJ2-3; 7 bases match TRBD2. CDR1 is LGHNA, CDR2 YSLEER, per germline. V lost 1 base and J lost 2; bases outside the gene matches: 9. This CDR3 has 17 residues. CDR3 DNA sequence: TGCGCCAGCAGCCAAGTAACTCGGACTAGGGTCACAGATACGCAGTATTTT. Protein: CASSQVTRTRVTDTQYF.

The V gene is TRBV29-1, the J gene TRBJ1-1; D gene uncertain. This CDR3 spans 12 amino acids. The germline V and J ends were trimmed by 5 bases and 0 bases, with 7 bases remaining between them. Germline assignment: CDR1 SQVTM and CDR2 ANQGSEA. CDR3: CSVQSMNTEAFF. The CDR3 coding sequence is TGCAGCGTTCAGAGTATGAACACTGAAGCTTTCTTT. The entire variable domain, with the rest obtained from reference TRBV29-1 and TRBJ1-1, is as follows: SAVISQKPSRDICQRGTSLTIQCQVDSQVTMMFWYRQQPGQSLTLIATANQGSEATYESGFVIDKFPISRPNLTFSTLTVSNMSPEDSSIYLCSVQSMNTEAFFGQGTRLTVV.

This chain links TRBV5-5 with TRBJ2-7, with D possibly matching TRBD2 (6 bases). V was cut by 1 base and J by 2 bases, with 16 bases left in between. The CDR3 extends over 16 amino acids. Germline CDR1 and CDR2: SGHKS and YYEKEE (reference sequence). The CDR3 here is CASSLQVQGLTYEQYF. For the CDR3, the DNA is TGTGCCAGCAGCTTGCAGGTGCAGGGACTTACCTACGAGCAGTACTTC.

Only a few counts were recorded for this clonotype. CDR3 region: CASSFSQTVYEQYF. The CDR3 nucleotides are TGTGCCAGCAGCTTCTCACAGACTGTCTACGAGCAGTACTTC. V gene TRBV7-2 combines with J gene TRBJ2-7; no clear D gene. From germline, CDR1 is SGHTA and CDR2 FQGNSA. CDR3 length equals 14 residues. The V end lost 3 bases, the J end lost 3 bases, and 12 bases lay between the germline ends.

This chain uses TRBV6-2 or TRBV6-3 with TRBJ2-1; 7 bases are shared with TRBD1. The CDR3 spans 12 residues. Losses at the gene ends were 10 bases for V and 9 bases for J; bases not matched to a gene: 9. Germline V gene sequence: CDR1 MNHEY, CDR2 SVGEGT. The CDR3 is CATSDRVSEQFF. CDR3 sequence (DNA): TGTGCCACCTCCGACAGGGTCTCTGAGCAGTTCTTC.

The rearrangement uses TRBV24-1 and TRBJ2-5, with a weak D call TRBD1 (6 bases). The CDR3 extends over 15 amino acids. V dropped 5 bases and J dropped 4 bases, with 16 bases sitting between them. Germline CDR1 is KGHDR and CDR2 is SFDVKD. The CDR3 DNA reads TGTGCCACCAGTGGATCCCAGGGGTCCCTAGAGACCCAGTACTTC. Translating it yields CATSGSQGSLETQYF.

This chain's CDR3 is CASSTVPYEQYV. As DNA, the CDR3 is TGTGCCAGCAGTACGGTCCCCTACGAGCAGTACGTC. The chain uses TRBV6-2 or TRBV6-3 and TRBJ2-7, with D unresolved. CDR3 length equals 12 residues. The V gene's germline CDR1 is MNHEY and CDR2 SVGEGT. Deletions cut 5 bases from V and 2 bases from J, with 7 bases between.

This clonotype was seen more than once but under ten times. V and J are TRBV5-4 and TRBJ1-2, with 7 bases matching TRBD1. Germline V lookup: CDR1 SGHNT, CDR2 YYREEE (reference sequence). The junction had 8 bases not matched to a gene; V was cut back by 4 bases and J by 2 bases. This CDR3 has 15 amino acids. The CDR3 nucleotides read TGTGCCAGCAGCATTCGGGACAGAGACAACTATGGCTACACCTTC. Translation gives CASSIRDRDNYGYTF.

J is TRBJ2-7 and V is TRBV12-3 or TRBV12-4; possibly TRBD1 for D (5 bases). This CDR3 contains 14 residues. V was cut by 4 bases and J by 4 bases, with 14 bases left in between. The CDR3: CASSSAGRWYEQYV. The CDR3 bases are TGTGCCAGCAGTTCGGCAGGGCGGTGGTACGAGCAGTACGTC.

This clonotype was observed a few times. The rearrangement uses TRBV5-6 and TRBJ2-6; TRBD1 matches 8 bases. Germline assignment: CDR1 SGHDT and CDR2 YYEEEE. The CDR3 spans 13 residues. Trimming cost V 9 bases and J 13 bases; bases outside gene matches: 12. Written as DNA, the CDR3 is TGTGCCACCCTAAAACAGGGGGTAGGGGTCCTGACTTTC. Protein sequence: CATLKQGVGVLTF.

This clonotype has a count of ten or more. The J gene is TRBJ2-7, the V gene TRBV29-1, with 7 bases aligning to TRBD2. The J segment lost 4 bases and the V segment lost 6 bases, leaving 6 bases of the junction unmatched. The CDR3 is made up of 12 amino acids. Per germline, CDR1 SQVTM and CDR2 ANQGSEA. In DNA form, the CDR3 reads TGCAGCGTGGGGGGGACGGGATACGAGCAGTACTTC. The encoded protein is CSVGGTGYEQYF.

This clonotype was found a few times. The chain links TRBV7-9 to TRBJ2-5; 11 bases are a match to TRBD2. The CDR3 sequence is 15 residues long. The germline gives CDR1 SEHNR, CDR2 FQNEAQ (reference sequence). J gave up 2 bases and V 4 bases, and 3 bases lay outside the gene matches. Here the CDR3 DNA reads TGTGCCAGCAGCTCGACTAGCGGGGCGCAAGAGACCCAGTACTTC. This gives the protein CASSSTSGAQETQYF.

In DNA form, the CDR3 reads TGTGCCACCAGCAGGTGGTGGGACAGCCAACTAGGTTCACCCCTCCACTTT. Translating it yields CATSRWWDSQLGSPLHF. The V and J genes are TRBV15 and TRBJ1-6; 7 bases map to TRBD1. The CDR3 is 17 residues long. V shed 3 bases and J 9 bases; nucleotides not matched to a gene: 14. Germline CDR1 is LNHNV and CDR2 is YYDKDF (reference sequence).

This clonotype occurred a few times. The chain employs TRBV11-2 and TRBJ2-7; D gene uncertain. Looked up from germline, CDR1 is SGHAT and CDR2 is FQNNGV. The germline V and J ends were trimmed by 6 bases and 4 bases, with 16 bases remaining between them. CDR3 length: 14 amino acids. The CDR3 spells CASRILVSGYEQYF. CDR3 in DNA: TGTGCCAGCAGGATCTTGGTCAGTGGGTACGAGCAGTACTTC.

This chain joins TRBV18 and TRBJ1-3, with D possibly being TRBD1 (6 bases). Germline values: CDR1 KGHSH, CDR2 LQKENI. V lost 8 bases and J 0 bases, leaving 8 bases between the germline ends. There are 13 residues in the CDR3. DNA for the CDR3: TGTGCCAGCAAGGACAGCTCTGGAAACACCATATATTTT. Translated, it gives CASKDSSGNTIYF.

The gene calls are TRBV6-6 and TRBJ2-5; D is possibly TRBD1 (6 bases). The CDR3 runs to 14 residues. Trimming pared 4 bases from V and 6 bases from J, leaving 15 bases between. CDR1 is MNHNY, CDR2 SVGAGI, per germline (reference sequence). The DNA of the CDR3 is TGTGCCAGCAGTTCCCGTACAGGGTTGCAGACCCAGTACTTC. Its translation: CASSSRTGLQTQYF.

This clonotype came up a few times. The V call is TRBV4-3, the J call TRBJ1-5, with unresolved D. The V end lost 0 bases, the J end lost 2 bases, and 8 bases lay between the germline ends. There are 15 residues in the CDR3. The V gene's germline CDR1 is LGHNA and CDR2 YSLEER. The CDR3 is CASSQEAAGNQPQHF. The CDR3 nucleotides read TGCGCCAGCAGCCAAGAAGCAGCGGGCAATCAGCCCCAGCATTTT.

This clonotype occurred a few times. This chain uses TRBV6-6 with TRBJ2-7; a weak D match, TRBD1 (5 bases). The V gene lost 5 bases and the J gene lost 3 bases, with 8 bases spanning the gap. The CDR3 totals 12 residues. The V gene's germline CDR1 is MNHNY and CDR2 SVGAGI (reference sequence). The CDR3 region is CASSQGFYEQYV. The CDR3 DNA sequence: TGTGCCAGCAGTCAGGGATTCTACGAGCAGTACGTC.

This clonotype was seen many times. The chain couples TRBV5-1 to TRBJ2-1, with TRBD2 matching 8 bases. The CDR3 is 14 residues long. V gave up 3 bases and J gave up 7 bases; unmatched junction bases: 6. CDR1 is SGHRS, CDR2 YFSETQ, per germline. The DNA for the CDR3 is TGCGCCAGCAGCTCCACGGGGGGGCCGAATGAGCAGTTCTTC. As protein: CASSSTGGPNEQFF.

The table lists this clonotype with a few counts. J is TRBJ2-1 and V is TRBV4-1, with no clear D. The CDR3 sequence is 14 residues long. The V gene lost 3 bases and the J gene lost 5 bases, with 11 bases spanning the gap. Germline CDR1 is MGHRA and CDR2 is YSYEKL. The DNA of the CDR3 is TGCGCCAGCAGCCAGGGAATAGTGAACAATGAGCAGTTCTTC. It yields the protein CASSQGIVNNEQFF.

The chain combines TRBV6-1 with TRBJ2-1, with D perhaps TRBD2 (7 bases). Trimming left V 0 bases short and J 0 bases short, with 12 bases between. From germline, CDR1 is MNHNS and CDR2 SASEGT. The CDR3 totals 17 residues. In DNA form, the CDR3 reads TGTGCCAGCAGTGAAGCGCCGGGGGGCAGCTCCTACAATGAGCAGTTCTTC. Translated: CASSEAPGGSSYNEQFF.